The clone carrying this T cell receptor beta chain was counted at least ten times. The sample comes from a study of early T cells in non-severe SARS-CoV-2 infection. TCRdb redid the calling of the 5' RACE reads with MiXCR, one entry per CDR3 protein. The table records 90,000 to 120,000 distinct CDR3 sequences, around 10% of them present only once. Input material: whole blood. This receptor was taken from an adult who was a healthcare worker with PCR-confirmed SARS-CoV-2 infection or an uninfected control (not recorded which).

The CDR3: CAIRAQGRNTEAFF. The DNA for the CDR3 is TGTGCCATCAGAGCACAGGGCAGGAACACTGAAGCTTTCTTT. The V and J genes are TRBV10-3 and TRBJ1-1; D possibly corresponds to TRBD1 (6 bases). Deletions cut 6 bases from V and 1 base from J, with 12 bases between. Per germline, CDR1 ENHRY and CDR2 SYGVKD. CDR3 length equals 14 residues.